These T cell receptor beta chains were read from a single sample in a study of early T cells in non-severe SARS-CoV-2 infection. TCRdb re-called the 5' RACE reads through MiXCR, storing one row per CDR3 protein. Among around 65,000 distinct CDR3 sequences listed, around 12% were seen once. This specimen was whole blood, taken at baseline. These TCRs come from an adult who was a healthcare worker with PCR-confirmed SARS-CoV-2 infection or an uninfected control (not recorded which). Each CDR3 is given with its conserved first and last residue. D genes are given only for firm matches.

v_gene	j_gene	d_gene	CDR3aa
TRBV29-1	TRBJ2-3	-	CSVPGEGTDTQYF
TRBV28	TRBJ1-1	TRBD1	CASSLQGNMNTEAFF
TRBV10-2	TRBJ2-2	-	CASSEGSVYTGELFF
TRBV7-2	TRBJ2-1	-	CASSHKGGVWDEQFF
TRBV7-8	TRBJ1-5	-	CASSSMGPQHF
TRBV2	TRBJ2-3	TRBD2	CASTRLAGTDTQYF
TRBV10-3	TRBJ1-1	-	CAISELSNTEAFF
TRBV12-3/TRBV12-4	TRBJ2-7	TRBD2	CASSHPTSGGASYEQYF
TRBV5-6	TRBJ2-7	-	CASSPAGRTLSYEQYF
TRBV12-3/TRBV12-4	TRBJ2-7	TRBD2	CASSKWTSGPSYEQYF
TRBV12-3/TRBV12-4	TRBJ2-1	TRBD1	CASSHRDRTYNEQFF
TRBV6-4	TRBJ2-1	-	CASSVGSSNEQFF
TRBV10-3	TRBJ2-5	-	CAISESRVAQETQYF
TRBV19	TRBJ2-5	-	CASSWEFGETQYF
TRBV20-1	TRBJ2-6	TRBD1	CSASHRGKRPGANVLTF
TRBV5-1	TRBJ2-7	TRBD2	CASSQGLAGGYYEQYF
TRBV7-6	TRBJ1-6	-	CASSLSPFNSPLHF
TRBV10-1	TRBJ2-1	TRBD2	CASSESIAGGPGDEQFF
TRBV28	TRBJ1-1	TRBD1	CASSFLALPDRGHTEAFF
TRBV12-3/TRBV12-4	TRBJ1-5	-	CASRRAGENQPQHF
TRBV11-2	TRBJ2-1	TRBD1	CASSLRRQGYNEQFF
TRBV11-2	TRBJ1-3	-	CASSLTGVSGNTIYF
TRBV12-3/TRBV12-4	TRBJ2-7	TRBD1	CASSPRQGVVDEQYF